The 13 T cell receptor beta chains listed next were all sequenced from one sample in a study of metastatic and nonmetastatic thyroid tumors. No patient received treatment before thyroid surgery. TCRdb called clones again from the PCR reads with MiXCR. The table shows 40,000 to 55,000 clones, with roughly 15% occurring only once. Sample: blood. All receptors derive from a female donor with papillary thyroid cancer or a benign thyroid nodule (not recorded which). Some clones in this sample may be carry-over from other donors' samples.

The rearrangement uses TRBV5-1 and TRBJ2-3; the match to TRBD2 covers 11 bases. Germline trimming cut 1 base from V and 4 bases from J; bases unmatched to any gene: 5. The CDR3 totals 16 residues. The germline gives CDR1 SGHRS, CDR2 YFSETQ. The CDR3 sequence: CASSLTSGRLADTQYF. The DNA for the CDR3 is TGCGCCAGCAGCTTGACTAGCGGGAGATTAGCAGATACGCAGTATTTT. Full variable domain (remainder filled in from reference TRBV5-1 and TRBJ2-3): KAGVTQTPRYLIKTRGQQVTLSCSPISGHRSVSWYQQTPGQGLQFLFEYFSETQRNKGNFPGRFSGRQFSNSRSEMNVSTLELGDSALYLCASSLTSGRLADTQYFGPGTRLTVL.

This clone came up a few times. A read error may be the cause here, since a much bigger clone is one base away. Other DNA sequences from this sample encode an identical CDR3 as well. The J gene is TRBJ1-1, the V gene TRBV29-1, with 8 bases lining up with TRBD1. Germline V gene sequence: CDR1 SQVTM, CDR2 ANQGSEA. Unmatched junction bases numbered 13, after V lost 6 bases and J lost 4 bases. This CDR3 comprises 15 residues. Written as DNA, the CDR3 is TGCAGCGTACAGGGGGGGGTACAGGGTGGCACTGAAGCTTTCTTT. This encodes CSVQGGVQGGTEAFF.

This rearrangement joins TRBV6-1 to TRBJ1-1, with a weak D call TRBD1 (5 bases). The length of the CDR3 is 13 residues. Germline V gene sequence: CDR1 MNHNS, CDR2 SASEGT. Trimming took 8 bases from V and 4 from J, leaving 14 bases between them. The CDR3 sequence is CASDPGLSTEAFF. The CDR3 bases are TGTGCCAGCGATCCAGGGTTGAGCACTGAAGCTTTCTTT.

In its sample, this clone was seen many times. V usage is TRBV3-1 and J usage is TRBJ2-5; perhaps TRBD1 as D (7 bases). The V gene lost 6 bases and the J gene lost 2 bases, with 13 bases spanning the gap. CDR1 is LGHDT, CDR2 YNNKEL, per germline (reference sequence). This CDR3 has 14 residues. The chain's CDR3 is CASSETGTQETQYF. The DNA of the CDR3 is TGTGCCAGCAGTGAGACAGGGACTCAAGAGACCCAGTACTTC.

This clone has a count of ten or more. Distinct nucleotide sequences in the sample also encode this CDR3. This chain uses TRBV7-9 with TRBJ1-3; perhaps TRBD1 as D (6 bases). V was clipped by 5 bases and J by 2 bases, with 10 bases between them. The germline CDR1 and CDR2 sequences are SEHNR and FQNEAQ (reference sequence). This CDR3 is 14 amino acids long. This CDR3 is CASSTRDTGNTIYF. DNA of the CDR3: TGTGCCAGCAGCACGCGGGACACTGGAAACACCATATATTTT. Based on the CDR3 plus reference TRBV7-9 and TRBJ1-3, the full variable domain is DTGVSQNPRHKITKRGQNVTFRCDPISEHNRLYWYRQTLGQGPEFLTYFQNEAQLEKSRLLSDRFSAERPKGSFSTLEIQRTEQGDSAMYLCASSTRDTGNTIYFGEGSWLTVV.

This clone occurred a few times. Compared with germline, one end of the junction differs, possibly owing to a read error. The chain couples TRBV24-1 to TRBJ2-1; D remains unclear. The germline CDR1 and CDR2 sequences are KGHDR and SFDVKD. The CDR3 has 15 residues. CDR3: CATSDYKGNYNEQFF. As DNA, the CDR3 is TGTGCCACCAGCGATTACAAGGGCAACTACAATGAGCAGTTCTTC.

Only a few counts were recorded for this clone. The chain recombines TRBV10-2 with TRBJ1-6; D is possibly TRBD1 (6 bases). Trimming took 7 bases from V and 3 from J, leaving 13 bases between them. Per germline, CDR1 WSHSY and CDR2 SAAADI. The CDR3 loop spans 15 amino acids. The CDR3 sequence is CASTNLGHYNSPLHF. The CDR3 DNA sequence: TGCGCCAGCACCAACCTGGGACACTATAATTCACCCCTCCACTTT.

This clone was counted between two and nine times. This chain uses TRBV6-1 with TRBJ1-2, with D maybe TRBD1 (5 bases). CDR1 is MNHNS and CDR2 is SASEGT in the germline V gene. This CDR3 contains 15 residues. V was clipped by 6 bases and J by 4 bases, with 18 bases between them. CDR3 region: CASRDGGVGSYGYTF. The CDR3 region has the DNA TGTGCCAGCAGAGATGGGGGGGTAGGGAGCTATGGCTACACCTTC.

This clone has a handful of counts. The rearrangement joins TRBV10-1 to TRBJ2-7, with 8 bases fitting TRBD2. After removal of 6 bases from V and 10 bases from J, the junction contained 11 bases not matched to a gene. This CDR3 region has 13 residues. CDR1 WNHNN and CDR2 SYGVQD come from the germline V gene (reference sequence). CDR3 sequence reads: CASSQLSGGRQYF. In DNA form, the CDR3 reads TGCGCCAGCAGCCAATTGTCGGGGGGGCGTCAGTACTTC.

With regard to this clone: This sequence may be a read error, since a much larger clone differs from it by one base. DNA for the CDR3: TGTGCCAGCAGCTCGGCCCCGACTAGCGGGATAACCCTCTACGAGCAGTACTTC. It codes for CASSSAPTSGITLYEQYF. The rearrangement links TRBV5-4 to TRBJ2-7, with TRBD2 matching 11 bases. J gave up 3 bases and V 3 bases, and 14 bases lay outside the gene matches. Germline V gene sequence: CDR1 SGHNT, CDR2 YYREEE (reference sequence). This CDR3 is built from 18 residues.

This clone was seen at least ten times. Here the CDR3 reads CSAHRDRGFEQYF. Written as DNA, the CDR3 is TGCAGTGCTCACCGGGACAGGGGGTTCGAGCAGTACTTC. The genes are TRBV20-1 and TRBJ2-7; 11 bases match TRBD1. This CDR3 comprises 13 residues. Germline assignment: CDR1 DFQATT and CDR2 SNEGSKA (reference sequence). With V trimmed by 5 bases and J by 6 bases, 6 bases remained unmatched.

This clone occurred a few times. This chain links TRBV28 with TRBJ1-6, with a weak D call TRBD1 (6 bases). The length of the CDR3 is 14 residues. The germline V gene encodes CDR1 MDHEN and CDR2 SYDVKM. The V end was cut by 5 bases, the J end by 7 bases, with 12 bases between. CDR3 coding DNA: TGTGCCAGCAGTCCCACAGGGAGAAATTCACCCCTCCACTTT. It is translated as CASSPTGRNSPLHF.

CDR3 sequence (DNA): TGTGCCAGCAGTAACCTGCAGGGGATGAATTCACCCCTCCACTTT. This encodes CASSNLQGMNSPLHF. The J gene is TRBJ1-6, the V gene TRBV6-1, with a weak D call TRBD1 (6 bases). Germline CDR1 reads MNHNS; CDR2 reads SASEGT. The V end was cut by 5 bases, the J end by 7 bases, with 15 bases between. This CDR3 contains 15 residues.